This T cell receptor beta chain was recovered during a study of T cells in localized non-small cell lung cancer. Study outcomes and limitations: Measurement of T cell clonality placed uninvolved adjacent lung highest, above the level in tumor. It remains possible that heterogeneity exists, since only one tumor region was sequenced.

The table lists this clone with a few counts. Its antigen remains unidentified. This CDR3 has 13 residues. Germline CDR1 is MDHEN and CDR2 is SYDVKM. V gave up 4 bases and J gave up 5 bases, with 12 bases separating them. Libraries were prepared by immunoSEQ multiplex PCR; TCRdb keeps only in-frame clonotypes and omits some of them. This sample has about 1,400 clones, with roughly 25% found just once. This specimen was lung tumor tissue, taken before any cancer treatment. This rearrangement joins TRBV28 to TRBJ2-7; D unresolved. The origin of this receptor is a male donor at least 60 years old with stage I squamous cell lung carcinoma. The CDR3 bases are TGTGCCAGCAGTTCTGGGTCCCGGGACGAGCAGTACTTC. This gives the protein CASSSGSRDEQYF.